These T cell receptor beta chains were read from a single sample in a study of cytomegalovirus exposure and HLA in healthy donors. Sequencing was performed with immunoSEQ multiplex PCR; in TCRdb, only in-frame clones are kept and a portion is missing. Of approximately 81,000 clones in the sample, 70% to 85% were seen once. Source material: PBMCs. The receptors here all came from a man aged 50-59 years in good health and CMV-seropositive. Both conserved end residues are trimmed from each CDR3. Rows may omit the clone size; those that give it use once, few, many or a size class.

NA	TRBV21-1	NA	ASSKRRDYEQY
NA	TRBV7-3	TRBJ2-2	ASSLTSGSVPGELF
NA	TRBV14	TRBJ2-1	ASSQGVAGGPDEQF
NA	TRBV9	TRBJ2-1	ASSVVGTSGNLNEQF
NA	TRBV2	TRBJ2-7	ASSPEWPYEQY
NA	TRBV7-9	TRBJ2-1	ASSARVSYNEQF
NA	TRBV5-1	TRBJ2-1	ASSLVAPSYNEQF
NA	TRBV7-3	TRBJ2-2	ASSFSQGAGELF
NA	TRBV7-2	TRBJ2-7	ASSRQGINYEQY
once	TRBV10-3	TRBJ2-2	AISDQQTGNTGELF
NA	TRBV5-4	TRBJ2-7	ASSLAGRGGTDEQY
NA	TRBV7-2	TRBJ2-3	ASSPTGTDTQY
NA	TRBV30	TRBJ1-3	AWSVGVTGTGNTIY